This T cell receptor (beta chain) was sequenced for a study of early T cells in non-severe SARS-CoV-2 infection. Germline assignment: CDR1 SGHRS and CDR2 YFSETQ. CDR3 length equals 12 residues. This clonotype was seen a handful of times. Germline and junction disagree at one end, which may indicate a read error. Each CDR3 protein gets one entry after TCRdb re-called the 5' RACE reads with MiXCR. The repertoire consists of roughly 90,000 distinct CDR3 sequences, with 11% to 15% occurring once and the leading ten covering 3% to 3.5%. The sequenced sample consisted of whole blood. The receptor was isolated from an adult who was a healthcare worker with PCR-confirmed SARS-CoV-2 infection or an uninfected control (not recorded which). The V and J genes are TRBV5-1 and TRBJ2-1, with 8 bases matching TRBD2. The CDR3 coding sequence is TGCGCCAGCAGAGGAGCGGGAGCTCCGTCGATCTTC. Its translation: CASRGAGAPSIF.